The present T cell receptor (beta chain) was sequenced within a study of CD8 T cells in Susac syndrome (dated by TCRdb to about 2019). Concerning the study at large: Whether CD8+ T cell activation and differentiation in Susac syndrome was antigen driven was tested using repertoire sequencing. Clonality of the CD8+ T cell repertoire was compared between about a dozen healthy donors, approximately 14 Susac syndrome patients and around 16 multiple sclerosis patients.

This clonotype was recorded only once. The antigen it recognizes is unknown. Base qualities are not recorded, but no much larger clone differs from it by a single base. Evidence from a single read is weak. What the study reported, not specific to this receptor: The study acknowledged that relatively few individuals were included in the TCR sequencing and HLA analysis.

High-throughput TCR beta sequencing profiled peripheral blood CD8+ and CD4+ T cells from healthy donors, Susac syndrome patients and multiple sclerosis patients. The multiple sclerosis controls were treatment-naive patients who had stable or active relapsing-remitting disease and met the revised McDonald criteria. Bulk CD8+ and CD4+ T cells were purified by magnetic negative isolation, whereas CD8+ TEMRA cells were enriched by FACS. Blood was collected in EDTA tubes and processed within 24 hours, with PBMCs isolated through density gradient centrifugation. PBMCs destined for TCR sequencing were cryopreserved in liquid nitrogen and later thawed in a 37 °C water bath. The sorted or isolated CD4+, CD8+ and CD8+ TEMRA cells had a purity of 90% or higher. The CDR3 contains 12 residues, cysteine and phenylalanine counted. Just CDR3 DNA is preserved here, 36 bases in frame from base 1. The germline V gene specifies SGHTA as CDR1 and FQGTGA as CDR2. Trimming takes 2 bases from V and 5 bases from J, and the germline ends sit 4 bases apart.

RNA was extracted using the RNeasy kit, and roughly 0.5 to 1 ug of the RNA was reverse transcribed with random hexamers. The immunoSEQ multiplex PCR assay, which covers 54 Vbeta and 13 Jbeta segments, was used to amplify TCR beta CDR3 regions. Bias from PCR amplification was corrected by using a synthetic template baseline for primer optimization and for computational correction. In the authors' own workflow: Reads were assigned to V, D and J genes according to IMGT and analyzed in immunoSEQ Analyzer, with only productive sequences retained. To calculate clonality, Shannon entropy was normalized by log2 of the number of productive unique sequences and then subtracted from one. For each patient and control, public and private clones were evaluated within the 100 most prevalent clones. Clones were defined as Susac-specific if absent from the healthy and MS cohorts, from over a thousand published viral clones and from other ImmuneACCESS disease sequences. TCRdb reran the public reads through fastp at Q25 and MiXCR, keeping productive beta chains. Each CDR3 protein appears once, grouped with its most common genes and DNA. V and J calls and clone size were set by TCRdb, not the authors. The sample profile shows 70,000 or so distinct CDR3 sequences; just under 95% of them were found once. The top ten clonotypes cover about 0.6% of the sample.

The sequenced sample consisted of CD8+ T cells from PBMCs. The chain employs TRBV7-3 and TRBJ2-1; no confident D gene assignment can be made. The receptor's source is a human donor with multiple sclerosis. In nucleotides, the sequence is TGTGCCAGCAGCTTAGACAACAATGAGCAGTTCTTC. This sequence encodes CASSLDNNEQFF.